This T cell receptor (beta chain) was captured by sequencing in a study of vaccination and CD4 T cells after COVID-19. Study-level information: The interval from dose two to post-vaccine sampling had a median of approximately 73 days, and it ranged from 14 to 241. General study results and limits: Among those convalescent, a median 86.3% of reactive clones emerged solely post-vaccination.

Germline CDR1 MNHNS, CDR2 SASEGT. Trimming pared 5 bases from V and 5 bases from J, leaving 10 bases between. The CDR3 spans 13 residues. This clonotype occurred a few times. Its antigen remains unknown. Treatment reported: approximately 10-day PBMC culture with coronavirus spike peptide pools or control peptides (ViraFEST assay). PCR positivity was dated March to December 2020, before US Alpha, Beta and Delta variants. The study sequenced cultured CD4+ T cell DNA using the Oncomine TCR Beta short-read assay. TCRdb reanalysed the PCR reads using MiXCR and keeps one entry per CDR3 protein. This table holds roughly 10,000 distinct CDR3 sequences, approximately 59% found once.

The sequence came from a human donor who had recovered from COVID-19. Sequencing was done on a sample of CD4+ T cells from blood, cultured in vitro. V usage is TRBV6-1 and J usage is TRBJ1-5, with D uncertain. CDR3 in DNA: TGTGCCAGCAGTCCCCTCCGCTATCAGCCCCAGCATTTT. Translation: CASSPLRYQPQHF.